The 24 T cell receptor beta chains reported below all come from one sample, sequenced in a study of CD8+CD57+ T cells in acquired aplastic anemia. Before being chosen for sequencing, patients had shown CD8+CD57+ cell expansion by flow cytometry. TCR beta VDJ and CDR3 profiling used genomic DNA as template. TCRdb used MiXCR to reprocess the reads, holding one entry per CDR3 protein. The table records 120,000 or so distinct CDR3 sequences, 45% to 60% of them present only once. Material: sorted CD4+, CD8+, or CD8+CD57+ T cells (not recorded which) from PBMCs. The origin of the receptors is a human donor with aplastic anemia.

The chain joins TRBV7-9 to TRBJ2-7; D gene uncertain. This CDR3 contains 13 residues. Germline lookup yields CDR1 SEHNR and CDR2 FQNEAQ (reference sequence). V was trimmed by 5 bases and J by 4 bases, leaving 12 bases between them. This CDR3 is CASSPPTLYEQYF. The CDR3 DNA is TGTGCCAGCAGCCCCCCGACACTTTACGAGCAGTACTTC. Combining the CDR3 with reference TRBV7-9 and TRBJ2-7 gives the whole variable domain DTGVSQNPRHKITKRGQNVTFRCDPISEHNRLYWYRQTLGQGPEFLTYFQNEAQLEKSRLLSDRFSAERPKGSFSTLEIQRTEQGDSAMYLCASSPPTLYEQYFGPGTRLTVT.

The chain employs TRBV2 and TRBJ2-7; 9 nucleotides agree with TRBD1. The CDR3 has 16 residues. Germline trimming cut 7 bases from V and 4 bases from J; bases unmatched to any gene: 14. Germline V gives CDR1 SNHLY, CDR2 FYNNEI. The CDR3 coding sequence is TGTGCCAGCACCACCTCCGGGACAGGGTCTTCATACGAGCAGTACTTC. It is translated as CASTTSGTGSSYEQYF.

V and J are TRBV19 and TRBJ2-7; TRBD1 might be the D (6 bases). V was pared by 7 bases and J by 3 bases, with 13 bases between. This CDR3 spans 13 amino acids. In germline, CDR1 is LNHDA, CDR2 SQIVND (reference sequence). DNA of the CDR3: TGTGCCAGTACGGGCAGGGGCCGCTACGAGCAGTACTTC. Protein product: CASTGRGRYEQYF.

The CDR3 nucleotides are TGTGCCACCCTAAGCCGGGGTAGCAATCAGCCCCAGCATTTT. Translation: CATLSRGSNQPQHF. This chain links TRBV19 with TRBJ1-5; D remains unclear. Germline assignment: CDR1 LNHDA and CDR2 SQIVND (reference sequence). Trimming left V 10 bases short and J 0 bases short, with 13 bases between. This CDR3 spans 14 amino acids.

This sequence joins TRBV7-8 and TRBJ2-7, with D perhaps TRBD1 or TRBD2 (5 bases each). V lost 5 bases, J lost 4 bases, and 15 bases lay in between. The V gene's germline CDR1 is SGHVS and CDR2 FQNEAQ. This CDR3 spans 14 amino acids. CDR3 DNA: TGTGCCAGCAGCCCAGAATGGGGGATATACGAGCAGTACTTC. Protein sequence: CASSPEWGIYEQYF.

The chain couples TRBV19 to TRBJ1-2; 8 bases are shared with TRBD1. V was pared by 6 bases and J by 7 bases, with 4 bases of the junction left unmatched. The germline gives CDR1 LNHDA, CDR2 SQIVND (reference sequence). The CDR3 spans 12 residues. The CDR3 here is CASRGGQAGYTF. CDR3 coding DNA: TGTGCCAGTAGGGGGGGACAGGCTGGCTACACCTTC.

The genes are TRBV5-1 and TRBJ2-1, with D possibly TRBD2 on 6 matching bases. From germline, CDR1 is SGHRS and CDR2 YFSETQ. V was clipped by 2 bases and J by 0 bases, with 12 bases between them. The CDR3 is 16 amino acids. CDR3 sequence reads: CASSFQRGGSYNEQFF. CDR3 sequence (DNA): TGCGCCAGCAGCTTTCAAAGGGGAGGCTCCTACAATGAGCAGTTCTTC. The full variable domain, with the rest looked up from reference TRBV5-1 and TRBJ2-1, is KAGVTQTPRYLIKTRGQQVTLSCSPISGHRSVSWYQQTPGQGLQFLFEYFSETQRNKGNFPGRFSGRQFSNSRSEMNVSTLELGDSALYLCASSFQRGGSYNEQFFGPGTRLTVL.

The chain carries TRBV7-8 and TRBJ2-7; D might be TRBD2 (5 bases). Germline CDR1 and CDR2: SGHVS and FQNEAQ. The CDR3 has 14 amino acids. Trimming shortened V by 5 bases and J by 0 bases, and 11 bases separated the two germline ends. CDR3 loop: CASSHGISSYEQYF. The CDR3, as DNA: TGTGCCAGCAGCCACGGGATCAGCTCCTACGAGCAGTACTTC.

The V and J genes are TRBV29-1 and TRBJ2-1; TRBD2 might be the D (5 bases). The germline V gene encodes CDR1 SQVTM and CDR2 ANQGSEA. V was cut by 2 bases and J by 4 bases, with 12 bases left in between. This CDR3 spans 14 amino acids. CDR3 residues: CSVEPSGAYNEQFF. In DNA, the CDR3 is TGCAGCGTTGAACCAAGCGGAGCTTACAATGAGCAGTTCTTC.

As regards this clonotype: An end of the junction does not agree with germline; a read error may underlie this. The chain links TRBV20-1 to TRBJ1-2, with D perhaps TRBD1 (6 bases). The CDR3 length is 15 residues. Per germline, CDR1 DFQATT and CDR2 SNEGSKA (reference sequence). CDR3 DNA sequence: TGCAGTGCTAGAGATTCCAGAGGGGGTCGCTATGGCTATACCTTC. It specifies CSARDSRGGRYGYTF.

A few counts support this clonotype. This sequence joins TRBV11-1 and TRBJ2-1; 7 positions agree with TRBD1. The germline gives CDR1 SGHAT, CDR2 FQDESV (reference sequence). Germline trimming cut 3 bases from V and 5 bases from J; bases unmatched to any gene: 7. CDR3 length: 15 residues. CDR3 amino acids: CASSFPDRAHNEQFF. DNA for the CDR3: TGTGCCAGCAGCTTCCCAGACAGGGCGCACAATGAGCAGTTCTTC. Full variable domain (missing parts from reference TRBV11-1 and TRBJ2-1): EAEVAQSPRYKITEKSQAVAFWCDPISGHATLYWYRQILGQGPELLVQFQDESVVDDSQLPKDRFSAERLKGVDSTLKIQPAELGDSAMYLCASSFPDRAHNEQFFGPGTRLTVL.

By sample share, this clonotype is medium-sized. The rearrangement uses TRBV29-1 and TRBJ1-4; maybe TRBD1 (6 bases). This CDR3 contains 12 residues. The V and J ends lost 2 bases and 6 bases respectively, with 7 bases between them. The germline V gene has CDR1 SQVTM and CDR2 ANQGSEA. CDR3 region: CSVEQGYEKLFF. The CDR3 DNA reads TGCAGCGTTGAACAGGGGTATGAAAAACTGTTTTTT.

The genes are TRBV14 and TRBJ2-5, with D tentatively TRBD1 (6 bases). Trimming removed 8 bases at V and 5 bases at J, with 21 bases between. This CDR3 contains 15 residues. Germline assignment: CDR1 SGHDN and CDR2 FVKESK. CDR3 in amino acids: CASCETGRTRETQYF. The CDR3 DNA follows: TGTGCCAGCTGCGAGACAGGAAGAACAAGGGAGACCCAGTACTTC.

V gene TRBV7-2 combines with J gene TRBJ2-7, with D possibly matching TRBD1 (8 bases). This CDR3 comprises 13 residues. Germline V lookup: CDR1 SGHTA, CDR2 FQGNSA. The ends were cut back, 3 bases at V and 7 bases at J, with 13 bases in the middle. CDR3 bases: TGTGCCAGCAGCTTGAACAGGGGGGGAGAGCAGTACTTC. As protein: CASSLNRGGEQYF.

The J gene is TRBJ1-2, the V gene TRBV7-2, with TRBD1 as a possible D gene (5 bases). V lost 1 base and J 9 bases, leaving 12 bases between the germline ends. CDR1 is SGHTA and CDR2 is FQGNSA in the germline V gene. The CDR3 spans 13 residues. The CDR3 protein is CASSLGAGSRYTF. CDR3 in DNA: TGTGCCAGCAGCTTAGGGGCAGGGAGTCGCTACACCTTC.

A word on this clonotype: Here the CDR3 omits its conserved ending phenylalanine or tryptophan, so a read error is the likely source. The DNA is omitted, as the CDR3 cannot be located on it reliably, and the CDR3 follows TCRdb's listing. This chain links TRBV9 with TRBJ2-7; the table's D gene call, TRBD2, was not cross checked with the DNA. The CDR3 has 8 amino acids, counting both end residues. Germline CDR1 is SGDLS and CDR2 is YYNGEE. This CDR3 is CASSPRGE.

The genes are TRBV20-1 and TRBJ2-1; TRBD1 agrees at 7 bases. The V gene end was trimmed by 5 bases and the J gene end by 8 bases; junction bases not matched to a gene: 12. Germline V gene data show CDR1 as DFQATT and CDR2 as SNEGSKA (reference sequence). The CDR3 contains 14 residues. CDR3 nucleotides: TGCAGTGCTGGAACGGACAGGTCTGGTCATGAGCAGTTCTTC. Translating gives CSAGTDRSGHEQFF.

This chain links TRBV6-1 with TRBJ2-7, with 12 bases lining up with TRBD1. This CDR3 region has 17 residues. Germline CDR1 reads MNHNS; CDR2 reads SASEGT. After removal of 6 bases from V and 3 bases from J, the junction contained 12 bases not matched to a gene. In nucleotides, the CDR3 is TGTGCCAGCAGCGTAGGGACAGGGGGCCTTTACTTCTACGAGCAGTACTTC. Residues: CASSVGTGGLYFYEQYF.

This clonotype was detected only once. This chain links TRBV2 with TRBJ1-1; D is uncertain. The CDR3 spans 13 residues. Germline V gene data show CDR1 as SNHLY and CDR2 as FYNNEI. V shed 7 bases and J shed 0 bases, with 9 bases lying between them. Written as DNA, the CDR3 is TGTGCCAGCAACACAGACATGAACACTGAAGCTTTCTTT. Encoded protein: CASNTDMNTEAFF.

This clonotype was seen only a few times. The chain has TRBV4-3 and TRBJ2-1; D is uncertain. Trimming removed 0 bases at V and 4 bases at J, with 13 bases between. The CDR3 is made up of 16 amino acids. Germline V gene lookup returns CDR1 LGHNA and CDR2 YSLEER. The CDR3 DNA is TGCGCCAGCAGCCAAGATTACCCCTATCGGTACAATGAGCAGTTCTTC. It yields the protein CASSQDYPYRYNEQFF.

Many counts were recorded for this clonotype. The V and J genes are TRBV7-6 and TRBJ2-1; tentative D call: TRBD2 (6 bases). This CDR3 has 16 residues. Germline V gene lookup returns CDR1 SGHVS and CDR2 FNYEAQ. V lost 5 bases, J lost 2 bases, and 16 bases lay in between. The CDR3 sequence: CASSLGTFGTYNEQFF. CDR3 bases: TGTGCCAGCAGCCTGGGGACTTTCGGAACCTACAATGAGCAGTTCTTC.

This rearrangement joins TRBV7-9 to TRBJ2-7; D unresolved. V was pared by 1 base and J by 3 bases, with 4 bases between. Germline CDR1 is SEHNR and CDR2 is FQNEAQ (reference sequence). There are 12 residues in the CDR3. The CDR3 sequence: CASSLEHYEQYF. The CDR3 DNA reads TGTGCCAGCAGCTTAGAACACTACGAGCAGTACTTC.

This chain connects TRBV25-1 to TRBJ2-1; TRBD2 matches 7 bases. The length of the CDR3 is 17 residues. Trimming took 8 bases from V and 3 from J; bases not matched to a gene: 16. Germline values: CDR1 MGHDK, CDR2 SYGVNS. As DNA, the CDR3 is TGTGCCAGCGTTGAGCCGCGGGCTAGCGGACGCTACAATGAGCAGTTCTTC. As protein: CASVEPRASGRYNEQFF.

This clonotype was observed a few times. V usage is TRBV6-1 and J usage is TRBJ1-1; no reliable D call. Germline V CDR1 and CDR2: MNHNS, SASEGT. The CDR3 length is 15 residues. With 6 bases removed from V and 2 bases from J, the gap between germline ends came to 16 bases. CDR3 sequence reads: CASSPLKYVNTEAFF. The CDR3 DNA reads TGTGCCAGCAGCCCTCTCAAGTATGTAAACACTGAAGCTTTCTTT.